This T cell receptor (beta chain) was identified in a study of cytomegalovirus exposure and HLA in healthy donors. Looking at the study overall: The 120 validation repertoires used the same platform as the 600 to 750 first-cohort repertoires (as reported by a later analysis). The study, taken as a whole, reports: Listed as cytomegalovirus-associated were 164 TCR beta chains.

The donors were part of the validation cohort, which consisted of over a hundred subjects and was separate from the first cohort of under 850 subjects. Germline V lookup: CDR1 MDHEN, CDR2 SYDVKM. CDR3 size: 13 residues. V shed 2 bases and J 3 bases; nucleotides not matched to a gene: 0. As concerns this clone: Its target is not known.

Repertoires were generated with immunoSEQ multiplex PCR, while TCRdb's copy carries only in-frame clones and drops some. The repertoire holds 71,000 or so clones, with around 95% as singletons. Input material: PBMCs. The rearrangement links TRBV28 to TRBJ2-7; 8 bases match TRBD2. The receptor was derived from a young man in good health and CMV-seropositive. This CDR3 is CASSLAGGYEQYF. CDR3 coding DNA: TGTGCCAGCAGTTTAGCGGGAGGCTACGAGCAGTACTTC. Full variable domain (missing parts from reference TRBV28 and TRBJ2-7): DVKVTQSSRYLVKRTGEKVFLECVQDMDHENMFWYRQDPGLGLRLIYFSYDVKMKEKGDIPEGYSVSREKKERFSLILESASTNQTSMYLCASSLAGGYEQYFGPGTRLTVT.